One and the same sample provided the 12 T cell receptor beta chains below, sequenced in a study of blood T cells in healthy people across ages. Combining a sample-barcoded 5' primer with a J-beta primer mix, a second PCR ran for roughly 6 to 12 cycles. One entry per CDR3 protein results from TCRdb running MiXCR on the 5' RACE reads. The profile shows approximately 780,000 distinct CDR3 sequences, roughly 26% of them singletons. The sample was also reused in another study, on T cells of mothers and their children.

Material for sequencing was blood. All receptors come from a boy between 5 and 17 years old in good health.

Details on this clonotype: One junction end does not reproduce the germline sequence, and a read error may be involved. This chain joins TRBV7-9 and TRBJ1-1; D is ambiguous. The CDR3 sequence is 13 residues long. The germline V gene has CDR1 SEHNR and CDR2 FQNEAQ (reference sequence). The DNA for the CDR3 is TGTGCCAGCAGCTACGGAATGAACTCTGAAGCTTTCTTT. As protein: CASSYGMNSEAFF. Using reference TRBV7-9 and TRBJ1-1 for the parts outside the CDR3, the full variable domain is DTGVSQNPRHKITKRGQNVTFRCDPISEHNRLYWYRQTLGQGPEFLTYFQNEAQLEKSRLLSDRFSAERPKGSFSTLEIQRTEQGDSAMYLCASSYGMNSEAFFGQGTRLTVV.

Only a few counts were recorded for this clonotype. This chain links TRBV20-1 with TRBJ1-6, with 8 bases lining up with TRBD1. The trim removed 1 base at V and 10 bases at J, leaving 3 bases unmatched. The CDR3 length is 13 residues. From germline, CDR1 is DFQATT and CDR2 SNEGSKA (reference sequence). This CDR3 is CSARVQGESPLHF. The CDR3 DNA reads as TGCAGTGCTAGAGTACAGGGGGAATCACCCCTCCACTTT.

The genes are TRBV20-1 and TRBJ2-5; 9 nucleotides agree with TRBD2. The J call may be in error: the DNA end matches TRBJ2-1 better. In germline, CDR1 is DFQATT, CDR2 SNEGSKA (reference sequence). The CDR3 sequence is 12 residues long. The CDR3 spells CSPTSGDNEQFF. DNA for the CDR3: TGCAGCCCGACTAGCGGAGACAATGAGCAGTTCTTC.

The V gene is TRBV6-1, the J gene TRBJ2-7; D gene uncertain. Germline-derived CDR1 and CDR2 are MNHNS and SASEGT. This CDR3 contains 15 residues. V was pared by 0 bases and J by 3 bases, with 12 bases between. CDR3: CASSEAGGRVYEQYF. CDR3 in DNA: TGTGCCAGCAGTGAAGCGGGTGGACGGGTCTACGAGCAGTACTTC.

This clonotype showed up just a few times. The chain uses TRBV5-1 and TRBJ2-7; tentatively, D is TRBD2 (5 bases). The germline CDR1 and CDR2 sequences are SGHRS and YFSETQ. With 5 bases removed from V and 0 bases from J, the gap between germline ends came to 15 bases. CDR3 size: 15 residues. CDR3 nucleotide sequence: TGCGCCAGCAGTCCCACGGCGGACTTCTCCTACGAGCAGTACTTC. Residues: CASSPTADFSYEQYF. Full variable domain (remainder filled in from reference TRBV5-1 and TRBJ2-7): KAGVTQTPRYLIKTRGQQVTLSCSPISGHRSVSWYQQTPGQGLQFLFEYFSETQRNKGNFPGRFSGRQFSNSRSEMNVSTLELGDSALYLCASSPTADFSYEQYFGPGTRLTVT.

The chain uses TRBV7-8 and TRBJ2-7; tentatively, D is TRBD1 (5 bases). Per the germline V gene, CDR1 is SGHVS and CDR2 is FQNEAQ. Deletions cut 2 bases from V and 4 bases from J, with 15 bases between. The CDR3 has 15 amino acids. CDR3 region: CASSLSGNLWYEQYF. The CDR3, as DNA: TGTGCCAGCAGCTTATCAGGGAATCTTTGGTACGAGCAGTACTTC.

The table lists this clonotype with many counts. The chain is built from TRBV2 and TRBJ1-1; D possibly corresponds to TRBD1 (5 bases). The length of the CDR3 is 15 residues. The V end lost 1 base, the J end lost 1 base, and 10 bases lay between the germline ends. Germline V lookup: CDR1 SNHLY, CDR2 FYNNEI. As DNA, the CDR3 is TGTGCCAGCAGTGAAGGTCCAGGGCCGAACACTGAAGCTTTCTTT. Residues: CASSEGPGPNTEAFF.

V gene TRBV5-5 combines with J gene TRBJ1-4; TRBD1 matches 11 bases. Germline trimming cut 4 bases from V and 13 bases from J; bases unmatched to any gene: 9. Germline lookup yields CDR1 SGHKS and CDR2 YYEKEE (reference sequence). The CDR3 extends over 14 amino acids. This CDR3 reads CASSPGTGGLRLFF. The DNA for the CDR3 is TGTGCCAGCAGCCCCGGGACAGGGGGGTTAAGACTGTTTTTT.

J is TRBJ2-2 and V is TRBV4-2; D is uncertain. The V end was cut by 2 bases, the J end by 7 bases, with 11 bases between. Germline V CDR1 and CDR2: LGHNA, YNFKEQ. CDR3 length equals 14 residues. In DNA, the CDR3 is TGTGCCAGCAGCCAACGGGTTTTAGGCGGGGAGCTGTTTTTT. Its protein product is CASSQRVLGGELFF.

The chain is built from TRBV7-8 and TRBJ2-1; D is unclear. Germline V gene lookup returns CDR1 SGHVS and CDR2 FQNEAQ. V shed 4 bases and J shed 8 bases, with 6 bases lying between them. CDR3 length: 11 amino acids. The CDR3, as DNA: TGTGCCAGCAGCTCCACTTATGAGCAGTTCTTC. The encoded protein is CASSSTYEQFF. Looking up the rest from reference TRBV7-8 and TRBJ2-1 gives the full variable domain: GAGVSQSPRYKVAKRGQDVALRCDPISGHVSLFWYQQALGQGPEFLTYFQNEAQLDKSGLPSDRFFAERPEGSVSTLKIQRTQQEDSAVYLCASSSTYEQFFGPGTRLTVL.

The DNA of the CDR3 is TGCGCCAGCAGCTGGACTAGCGGGGGACACGAGCAGTACTTC. Translated: CASSWTSGGHEQYF. This chain links TRBV5-1 with TRBJ2-7, with 13 bases identical to TRBD2. Germline trimming cut 3 bases from V and 5 bases from J; bases unmatched to any gene: 2. This CDR3 is 14 amino acids long. Germline V gene sequence: CDR1 SGHRS, CDR2 YFSETQ.

This sequence joins TRBV6-5 and TRBJ1-5; weak D call: TRBD1 (6 bases). Germline V gives CDR1 MNHEY, CDR2 SVGAGI. V shed 4 bases and J shed 3 bases, with 22 bases lying between them. The CDR3 has 18 amino acids. Here the CDR3 reads CASSSRPPRGGYNQPQHF. The CDR3 nucleotides are TGTGCCAGCAGTTCTAGACCCCCCAGGGGCGGATACAATCAGCCCCAGCATTTT.